The subject of this entry is one TCR beta chain. The antigen remains unidentified. The sample comes from a study of lymphopenia after photon versus proton radiotherapy. Study outcomes and limitations: Under photons, naive T cells and diversity fell while effector/memory populations rose. Post-nadir TCR diversity decline inversely tracked overall survival among those who died. Authors raise, but do not show, better survival with proton therapy. After lymphocyte nadir, photon-treated repertoires showed oligoclonal expansion, especially CD8+ Temra.

Data came from immunoSEQ multiplex PCR; TCRdb stores just in-frame clones and leaves some out. The sample has over 25,000 clones, over 85% seen once. V dropped 5 bases and J dropped 1; count of bases not matched to a gene: 8. The CDR3 loop spans 15 amino acids. CDR1 and CDR2 from the germline V gene are SQVTM and ANQGSEA. The chain couples TRBV29-1 to TRBJ2-7, with TRBD2 matching over 10 bases. Sample: peripheral blood, taken from a patient treated with photon-based radiotherapy. This sequence was found in a woman aged 45-65 years with cholangiocarcinoma. Here the CDR3 reads CSVPASGGSSYEQYF. CDR3 nucleotides: TGCAGCGTTCCGGCTAGCGGGGGCTCATCCTACGAGCAGTACTTC.